This TCR beta chain originates from a study of Ad26.COV2.S vaccination and SARS-CoV-2 variants. In the case of this clone: Its antigen is undetermined.

With 0 bases removed from V and 3 bases from J, the gap between germline ends came to 13 bases. CDR1 is SGDLS, CDR2 YYNGEE, per germline. The length of the CDR3 is 15 residues. Some clones are missing from TCRdb's copy, which holds only in-frame ones; the method was immunoSEQ multiplex PCR. The sample yields 180,000 or so clones, approximately 88% seen once. General observations from the study: Individuals receiving vaccine had higher spike-specific TCR breadth than placebo recipients did. Similar non-spike TCR breadth was seen in vaccine and placebo recipients. In TCR breadth and depth analyses, total T cell responses may have been underestimated. Vaccinees reportedly had broad spike-specific CD8+ and CD4+ T cell responses.

The clonotype originates from a human donor who had recovered from COVID-19. V is TRBV9 and J is TRBJ2-7; D unclear. Specimen: peripheral blood, collected after recovery from COVID-19. The CDR3 DNA reads as TGTGCCAGCAGCGTAGGGGTTGTAGTACTCTACGAGCAGTACTTC. Its translation is CASSVGVVVLYEQYF.